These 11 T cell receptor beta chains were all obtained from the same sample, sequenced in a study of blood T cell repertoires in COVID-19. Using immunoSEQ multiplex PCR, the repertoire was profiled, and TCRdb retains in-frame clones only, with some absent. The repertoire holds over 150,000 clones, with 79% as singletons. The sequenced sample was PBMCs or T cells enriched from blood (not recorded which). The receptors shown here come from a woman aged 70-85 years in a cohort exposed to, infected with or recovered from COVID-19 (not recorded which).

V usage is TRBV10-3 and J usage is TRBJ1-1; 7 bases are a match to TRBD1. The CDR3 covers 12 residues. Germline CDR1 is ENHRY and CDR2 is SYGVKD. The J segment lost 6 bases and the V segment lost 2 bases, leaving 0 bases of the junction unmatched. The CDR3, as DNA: TGTGCCATCAGTGAGCAGGGGGCTGAAGCTTTCTTT. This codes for CAISEQGAEAFF.

This chain's CDR3 is CASSSLAGVGYEQFF. The CDR3 nucleotides read TGTGCCAGCAGCTCCCTAGCGGGAGTGGGCTATGAGCAGTTCTTC. The chain combines TRBV3-1 (or the pseudogene TRBV3-2) with TRBJ2-1; TRBD2 matches at 10 bases. CDR1 and CDR2 (germline): LGHDT, YNNKEL (reference sequence). Germline trimming cut 5 bases from V and 8 bases from J; bases unmatched to any gene: 9. The CDR3 has 15 amino acids.

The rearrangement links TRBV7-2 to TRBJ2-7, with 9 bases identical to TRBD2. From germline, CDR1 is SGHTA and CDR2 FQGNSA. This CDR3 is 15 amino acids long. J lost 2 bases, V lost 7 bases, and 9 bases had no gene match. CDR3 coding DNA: TGTGCCAGCAACCCCGGACTAGCGCGTCCCTACGAGCAGTACTTC. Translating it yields CASNPGLARPYEQYF.

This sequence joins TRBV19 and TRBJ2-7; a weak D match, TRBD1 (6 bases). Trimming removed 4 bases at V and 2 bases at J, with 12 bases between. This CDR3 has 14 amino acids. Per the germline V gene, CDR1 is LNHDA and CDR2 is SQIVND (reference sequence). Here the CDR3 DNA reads TGTGCCAGTAGTACTCGACAGGCTCCCTACGAGCAGTACTTC. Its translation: CASSTRQAPYEQYF.

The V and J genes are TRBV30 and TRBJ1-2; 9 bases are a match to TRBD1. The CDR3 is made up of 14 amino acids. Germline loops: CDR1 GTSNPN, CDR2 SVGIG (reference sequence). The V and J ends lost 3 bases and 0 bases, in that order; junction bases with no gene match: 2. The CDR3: CAWSRTGANYGYTF. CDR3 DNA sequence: TGTGCCTGGAGCCGGACAGGGGCTAACTATGGCTACACCTTC. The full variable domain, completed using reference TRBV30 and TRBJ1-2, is SQTIHQWPATLVQPVGSPLSLECTVEGTSNPNLYWYRQAAGRGLQLLFYSVGIGQISSEVPQNLSASRPQDRQFILSSKKLLLSDSGFYLCAWSRTGANYGYTFGSGTRLTVV.

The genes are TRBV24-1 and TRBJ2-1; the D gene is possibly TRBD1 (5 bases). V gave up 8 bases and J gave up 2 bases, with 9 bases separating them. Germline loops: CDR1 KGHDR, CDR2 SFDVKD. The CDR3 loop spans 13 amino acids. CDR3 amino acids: CATMGHPYNEQFF. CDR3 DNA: TGTGCCACCATGGGGCACCCCTACAATGAGCAGTTCTTC.

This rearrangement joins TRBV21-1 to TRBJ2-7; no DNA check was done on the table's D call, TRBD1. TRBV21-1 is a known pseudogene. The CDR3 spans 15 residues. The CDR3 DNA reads TGTGCCAGCAGCAAAGAAGATAGGGGGCAAGACGAGCAGTACTTC. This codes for CASSKEDRGQDEQYF.

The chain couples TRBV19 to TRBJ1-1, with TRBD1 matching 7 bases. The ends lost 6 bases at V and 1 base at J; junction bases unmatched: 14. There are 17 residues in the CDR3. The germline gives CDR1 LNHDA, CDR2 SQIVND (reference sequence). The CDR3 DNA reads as TGTGCCAGTAGGAGGACAGGACTTACAACAGCGAACACTGAAGCTTTCTTT. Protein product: CASRRTGLTTANTEAFF.

In DNA, the CDR3 is TGTGCCAGCAGTTTTAGGCCCCTTAGCGGGAGGACTCACACCGGGGAGCTGTTTTTT. It translates to CASSFRPLSGRTHTGELFF. The gene calls are TRBV7-6 and TRBJ2-2; 10 nucleotides agree with TRBD2. The CDR3 sequence is 19 residues long. Germline-derived CDR1 and CDR2 are SGHVS and FNYEAQ. V shed 6 bases, J shed 3 bases, and the junction held 16 bases outside the gene matches.

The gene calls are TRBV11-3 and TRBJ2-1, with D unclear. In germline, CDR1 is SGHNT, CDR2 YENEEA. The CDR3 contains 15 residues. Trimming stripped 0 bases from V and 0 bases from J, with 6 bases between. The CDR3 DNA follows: TGTGCCAGCAGCTTAGAGTACGGCTCCTACAATGAGCAGTTCTTC. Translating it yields CASSLEYGSYNEQFF.

The CDR3 coding sequence is TGTGCCAGCAGCTTCACCGGGACAAATGAAAAACTGTTTTTT. As protein: CASSFTGTNEKLFF. The V gene is TRBV7-9, the J gene TRBJ1-4; TRBD1 might be the D (6 bases). V shed 3 bases and J shed 5 bases, with 10 bases lying between them. CDR1 is SEHNR, CDR2 FQNEAQ, per germline (reference sequence). This CDR3 is built from 14 residues.